One sample yielded the 17 T cell receptor beta chains listed below, sequenced in a study of CD8 T cells in Susac syndrome. An amount of RNA that ranged from roughly 0.5 to 1 ug was reverse transcribed with random hexamers. MiXCR, run by TCRdb on the immunoSEQ multiplex PCR reads, gives a single entry per CDR3 protein. The sample includes 2,000 to 2,500 distinct CDR3 sequences, 70% to 75% of them seen just once. Staining for CD27 and CD45RA set out the memory subsets used for TEMRA sorting. The sequencing input was CD8+ TEMRA cells from PBMCs. Subset denoted: FACS-sorted terminally differentiated effector memory CD8+ T cells re-expressing CD45RA (CD8+ TEMRA). The receptors were gathered from a human donor with Susac syndrome.

This clonotype came up a few times. The chain uses TRBV7-9 and TRBJ2-5; D possibly matches TRBD1 or TRBD2 (5 bases each). Germline V CDR1 and CDR2: SEHNR, FQNEAQ (reference sequence). V was trimmed by 1 base and J by 5 bases, leaving 14 bases between them. The CDR3 contains 15 residues. Here the CDR3 reads CASSLGRGVWETQYF. The CDR3 coding sequence is TGTGCCAGCAGCTTAGGTCGAGGGGTCTGGGAGACCCAGTACTTC.

This clonotype appeared a single time. The chain carries TRBV2 and TRBJ2-7; D not certain. Germline V gives CDR1 SNHLY, CDR2 FYNNEI. The V gene lost 4 bases and the J gene lost 2 bases, with 21 bases spanning the gap. The CDR3 is made up of 17 amino acids. The CDR3 DNA reads as TGTGCCAGCAGTGTCCTTTGGACCCTGAACTTGGCCTACGAGCAGTACTTC. This encodes CASSVLWTLNLAYEQYF.

Note on this clonotype: Possible read error: a much larger clone is one base away. The chain carries TRBV29-1 and TRBJ1-1; no clear D gene. V was pared by 5 bases and J by 0 bases, with 4 bases between. The length of the CDR3 is 11 residues. CDR1 is SQVTM and CDR2 is ANQGSEA in the germline V gene. The CDR3 DNA is TGCAGCGTTCTAATGAACACTGAAGCTTTCTTT. Its protein is CSVLMNTEAFF.

This rearrangement joins TRBV5-4 to TRBJ2-2; 15 bases match TRBD2. CDR3 length: 19 amino acids. Unmatched junction bases numbered 9, after V lost 2 bases and J lost 4 bases. CDR1 and CDR2 (germline): SGHNT, YYREEE (reference sequence). The CDR3 loop is CASSFGLAGGVPTTGELFF. CDR3 coding DNA: TGTGCCAGCAGCTTCGGACTAGCGGGGGGGGTACCGACCACCGGGGAGCTGTTTTTT. Based on the CDR3 plus reference TRBV5-4 and TRBJ2-2, the full variable domain is ETGVTQSPTHLIKTRGQQVTLRCSSQSGHNTVSWYQQALGQGPQFIFQYYREEENGRGNFPPRFSGLQFPNYSSELNVNALELDDSALYLCASSFGLAGGVPTTGELFFGEGSRLTVL.

The chain has TRBV20-1 and TRBJ2-1; a weak D match, TRBD2 (5 bases). V was pared by 6 bases and J by 0 bases, with 12 bases between. The length of the CDR3 is 14 residues. Germline values: CDR1 DFQATT, CDR2 SNEGSKA (reference sequence). Written as DNA, the CDR3 is TGCAGTGCCAAGGACTTTCGCTCCTACAATGAGCAGTTCTTC. This codes for CSAKDFRSYNEQFF.

The chain recombines TRBV7-2 with TRBJ1-1; maybe TRBD1 (5 bases). Germline assignment: CDR1 SGHTA and CDR2 FQGNSA. The CDR3 is made up of 17 amino acids. The V end was cut by 0 bases, the J end by 3 bases, with 17 bases between. This chain's CDR3 is CASSLAPGPRRDTEAFF. In DNA form, the CDR3 reads TGTGCCAGCAGCTTAGCTCCGGGACCCCGGCGGGACACTGAAGCTTTCTTT.

This clonotype was recorded a few times. The chain employs TRBV6-8 and TRBJ2-3, with 9 bases lining up with TRBD1. This CDR3 region has 16 residues. V was clipped by 6 bases and J by 5 bases; unmatched bases: 12. The germline V gene has CDR1 MNHGY and CDR2 SAAAGT. The CDR3 DNA reads as TGTGCCAGCAGGTCCCAACCGGGACAGGGAAGAGATACGCAGTATTTT. Translation gives CASRSQPGQGRDTQYF.

The V and J genes are TRBV23-1 and TRBJ1-2; TRBD1 aligns across 7 bases. TRBV23-1 is an ORF, and what it does is uncertain. The V gene end was trimmed by 4 bases and the J gene end by 5 bases; junction bases not matched to a gene: 31. The CDR3 runs 22 residues. CDR3 in DNA: TGCGCCAGCAGTCCTTGGGAGTCCGGGACAGCTTTCTTACACTGGAGATCTTATGGCTACACCTTC. It translates to CASSPWESGTAFLHWRSYGYTF.

Only a few counts were recorded for this clonotype. A read error may account for a junction end that differs from germline. The gene calls are TRBV7-7 and TRBJ2-2; D is ambiguous. The germline CDR1 and CDR2 sequences are SSHAT and FNYEAQ (reference sequence). The CDR3 covers 12 residues. CDR3 sequence: CASSSWDGELFF. The CDR3 DNA reads TGTGCTAGCAGCTCCTGGGACGGGGAGCTGTTTTTT.

The chain links TRBV13 to TRBJ1-6; 7 bases map to TRBD1. Looked up from germline, CDR1 is PRHDT and CDR2 is FYEKMQ (reference sequence). There are 15 residues in the CDR3. V shed 5 bases and J 5 bases; nucleotides not matched to a gene: 6. In DNA form, the CDR3 reads TGTGCCAGCAGCGGGGGACAGTTCCATAATTCACCCCTCCACTTT. This codes for CASSGGQFHNSPLHF.

The chain is built from TRBV20-1 and TRBJ2-5, with a weak D call TRBD1 (6 bases). The CDR3 covers 16 residues. CDR1 is DFQATT and CDR2 is SNEGSKA in the germline V gene (reference sequence). V lost 3 bases and J 0 bases, leaving 17 bases between the germline ends. Written as DNA, the CDR3 is TGCAGTGCTAGTCCAAACCGGCAGGGGTACCAAGAGACCCAGTACTTC. Residues: CSASPNRQGYQETQYF.

This chain connects TRBV7-9 to TRBJ2-1; D remains ambiguous. Trimming stripped 1 base from V and 10 bases from J, with 5 bases between. Germline V gives CDR1 SEHNR, CDR2 FQNEAQ (reference sequence). The CDR3 length is 11 residues. CDR3 protein: CASSLGREQFF. CDR3 bases: TGTGCCAGCAGCTTAGGCAGGGAGCAGTTCTTC.

The chain couples TRBV9 to TRBJ2-3; D remains ambiguous. Trimming shortened V by 0 bases and J by 5 bases, and 7 bases separated the two germline ends. Germline V gene lookup returns CDR1 SGDLS and CDR2 YYNGEE. The CDR3 has 13 residues. The CDR3 here is CASSVDLRDTQYF. CDR3 nucleotides: TGTGCCAGCAGCGTAGACCTGAGAGATACGCAGTATTTT.

The chain is built from TRBV30 and TRBJ1-5, with TRBD1 matching over 10 bases. This CDR3 spans 15 amino acids. With 0 bases clipped from V and 7 bases from J, the junction kept 6 bases outside the gene matches. CDR1 is GTSNPN and CDR2 is SVGIG in the germline V gene (reference sequence). The CDR3 is CAWSVWGGQGQPQHF. CDR3 sequence (DNA): TGTGCCTGGAGTGTATGGGGGGGACAGGGGCAGCCCCAGCATTTT.

The chain employs TRBV9 and TRBJ2-3, with TRBD2 matching 10 bases. V lost 1 base and J lost 2; bases outside the gene matches: 1. This CDR3 has 15 residues. Germline lookup yields CDR1 SGDLS and CDR2 YYNGEE. Here the CDR3 DNA reads TGTGCCAGCAGCGTAAGCGGGGGGGCCACAGATACGCAGTATTTT. This codes for CASSVSGGATDTQYF.

This sequence joins TRBV7-3 and TRBJ1-1, with a tentative D call TRBD1 (5 bases). Germline V gene data show CDR1 as SGHTA and CDR2 as FQGTGA. This CDR3 region has 13 residues. Trimming removed 3 bases from V and 4 bases from J, with 9 bases in between. DNA of the CDR3: TGTGCCAGCAGCTTTCCCGGGGGCACTGAAGCTTTCTTT. As protein: CASSFPGGTEAFF.

The V call is TRBV2, the J call TRBJ2-2; 7 bases fit TRBD1. Germline loops: CDR1 SNHLY, CDR2 FYNNEI. J gave up 7 bases and V 2 bases, and 10 bases lay outside the gene matches. This CDR3 spans 16 amino acids. The CDR3, as DNA: TGTGCCAGCAGTGAAAAGGGCAGGGGGTTTCTCGGGGAGCTGTTTTTT. Its translation is CASSEKGRGFLGELFF.